This T cell receptor beta chain was recovered during a study of T cells after posttransplantation cyclophosphamide. V shed 1 base and J 3 bases; nucleotides not matched to a gene: 5. This CDR3 is built from 16 residues. In germline, CDR1 is SGHTA, CDR2 FQGNSA. Method: immunoSEQ multiplex PCR; TCRdb's copy keeps in-frame clones and lacks some. The repertoire holds tens of thousands of clones, with about 86% as singletons. This clone occurred once. Its antigen is unidentified. Points from the study as a whole: Blood and skin or GI T cell repertoires showed limited TRB overlap. TRB clonality was highly associated with recipient CMV seropositivity and reactivation.

Sequenced: PBMCs. The receptor was isolated from a man between 25 and 39 years old with a blood cancer, CMV-positive, and with a related stem cell donor. The chain is built from TRBV7-2 and TRBJ2-3; 9 nucleotides match TRBD2. For the CDR3, the DNA is TGTGCCAGCAGCTTAGATACGGCGGGAGGGACAGATACGCAGTATTTT. Its translation is CASSLDTAGGTDTQYF.